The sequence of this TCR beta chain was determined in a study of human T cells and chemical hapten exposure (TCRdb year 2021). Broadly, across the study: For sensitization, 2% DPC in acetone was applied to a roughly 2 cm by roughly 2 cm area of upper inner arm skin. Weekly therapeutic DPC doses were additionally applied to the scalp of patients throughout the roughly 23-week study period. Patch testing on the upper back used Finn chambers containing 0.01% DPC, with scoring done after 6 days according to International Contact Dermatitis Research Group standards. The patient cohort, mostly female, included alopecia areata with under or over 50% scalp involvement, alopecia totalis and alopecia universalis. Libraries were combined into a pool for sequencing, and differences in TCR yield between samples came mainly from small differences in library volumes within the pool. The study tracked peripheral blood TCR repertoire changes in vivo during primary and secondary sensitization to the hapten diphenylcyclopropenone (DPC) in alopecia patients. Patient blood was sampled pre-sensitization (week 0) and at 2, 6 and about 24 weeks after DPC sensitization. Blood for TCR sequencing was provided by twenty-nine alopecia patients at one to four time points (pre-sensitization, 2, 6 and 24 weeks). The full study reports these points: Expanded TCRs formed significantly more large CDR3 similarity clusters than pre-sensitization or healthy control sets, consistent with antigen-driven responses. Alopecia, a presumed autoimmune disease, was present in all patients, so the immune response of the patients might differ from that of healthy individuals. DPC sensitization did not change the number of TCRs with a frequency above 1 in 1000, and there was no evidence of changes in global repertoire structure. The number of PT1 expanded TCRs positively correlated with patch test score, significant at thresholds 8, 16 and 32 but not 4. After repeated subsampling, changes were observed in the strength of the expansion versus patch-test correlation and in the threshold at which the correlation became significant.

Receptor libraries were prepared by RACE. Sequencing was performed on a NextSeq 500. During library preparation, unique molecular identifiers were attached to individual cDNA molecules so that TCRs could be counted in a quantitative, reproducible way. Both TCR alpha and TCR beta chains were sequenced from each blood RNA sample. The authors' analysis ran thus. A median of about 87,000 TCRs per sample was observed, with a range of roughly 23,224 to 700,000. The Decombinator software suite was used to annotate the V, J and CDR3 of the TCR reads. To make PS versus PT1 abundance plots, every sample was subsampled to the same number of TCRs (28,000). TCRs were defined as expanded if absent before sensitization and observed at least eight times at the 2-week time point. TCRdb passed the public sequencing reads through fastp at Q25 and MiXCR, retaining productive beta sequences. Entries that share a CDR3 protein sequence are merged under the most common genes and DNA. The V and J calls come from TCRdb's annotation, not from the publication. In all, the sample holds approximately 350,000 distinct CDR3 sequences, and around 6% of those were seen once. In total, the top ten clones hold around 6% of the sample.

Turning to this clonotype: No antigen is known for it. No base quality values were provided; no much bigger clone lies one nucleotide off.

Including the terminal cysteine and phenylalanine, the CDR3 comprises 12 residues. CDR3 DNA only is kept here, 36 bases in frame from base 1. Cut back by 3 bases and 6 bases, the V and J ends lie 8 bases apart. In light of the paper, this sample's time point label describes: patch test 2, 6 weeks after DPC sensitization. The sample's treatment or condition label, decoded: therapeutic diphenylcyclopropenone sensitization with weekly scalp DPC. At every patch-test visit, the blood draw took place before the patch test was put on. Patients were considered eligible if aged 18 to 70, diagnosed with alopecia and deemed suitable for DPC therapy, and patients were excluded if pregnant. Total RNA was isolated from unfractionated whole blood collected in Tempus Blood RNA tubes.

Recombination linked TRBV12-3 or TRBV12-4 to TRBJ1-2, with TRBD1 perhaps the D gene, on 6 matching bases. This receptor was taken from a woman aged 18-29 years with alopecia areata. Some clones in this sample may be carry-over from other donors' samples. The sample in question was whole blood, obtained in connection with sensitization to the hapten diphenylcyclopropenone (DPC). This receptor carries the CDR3 CASSLGADGYTF. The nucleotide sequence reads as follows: TGTGCCAGCAGTTTGGGGGCGGATGGCTACACCTTC.